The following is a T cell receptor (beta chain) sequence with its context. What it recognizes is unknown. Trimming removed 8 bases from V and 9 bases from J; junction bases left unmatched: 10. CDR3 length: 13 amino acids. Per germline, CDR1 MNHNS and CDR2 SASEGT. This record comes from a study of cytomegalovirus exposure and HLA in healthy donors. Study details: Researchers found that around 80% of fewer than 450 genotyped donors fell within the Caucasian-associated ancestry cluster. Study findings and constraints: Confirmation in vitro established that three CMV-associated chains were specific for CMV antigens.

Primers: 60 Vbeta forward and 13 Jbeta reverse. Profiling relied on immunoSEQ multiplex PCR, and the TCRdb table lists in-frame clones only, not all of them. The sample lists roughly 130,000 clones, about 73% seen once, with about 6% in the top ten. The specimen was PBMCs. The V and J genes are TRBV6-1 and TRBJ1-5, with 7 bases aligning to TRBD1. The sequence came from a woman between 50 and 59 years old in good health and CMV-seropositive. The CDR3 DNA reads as TGTGCCAGCTCAGGGGGGATATCCTCGCCCCAGCATTTT. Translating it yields CASSGGISSPQHF.